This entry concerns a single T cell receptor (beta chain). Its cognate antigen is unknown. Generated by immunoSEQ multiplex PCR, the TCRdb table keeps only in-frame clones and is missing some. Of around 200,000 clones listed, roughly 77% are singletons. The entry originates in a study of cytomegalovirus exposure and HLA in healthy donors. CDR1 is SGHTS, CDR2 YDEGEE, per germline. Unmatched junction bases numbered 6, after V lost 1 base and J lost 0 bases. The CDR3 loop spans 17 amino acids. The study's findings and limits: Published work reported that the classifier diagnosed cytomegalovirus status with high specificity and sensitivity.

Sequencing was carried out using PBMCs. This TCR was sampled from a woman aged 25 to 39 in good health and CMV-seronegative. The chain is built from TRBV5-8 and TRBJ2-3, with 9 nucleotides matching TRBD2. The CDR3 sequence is CASSLRGLAGSTDTQYF. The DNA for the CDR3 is TGTGCCAGCAGCTTGCGGGGGCTAGCGGGGAGCACAGATACGCAGTATTTT. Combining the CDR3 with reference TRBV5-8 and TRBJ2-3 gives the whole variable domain EAGVTQSPTHLIKTRGQQATLRCSPISGHTSVYWYQQALGLGLQFLLWYDEGEERNRGNFPPRFSGRQFPNYSSELNVNALELEDSALYLCASSLRGLAGSTDTQYFGPGTRLTVL.